The rows below give T cell receptor beta chains drawn from one sample of a study of cytomegalovirus exposure and HLA in healthy donors. Generated by immunoSEQ multiplex PCR, the TCRdb table keeps only in-frame clones and is missing some. The repertoire holds around 100,000 clones, with 75% as singletons. The sequenced sample was PBMCs. These receptors all come from a man aged 45-65 years in good health and CMV-seronegative. CDR3s leave out the opening cysteine and the closing phenylalanine or tryptophan.

j_call	v_call	cdr3_length	cdr3_aa
TRBJ2-1	TRBV5-6	14	ASSLALSNSYNEQF
TRBJ2-5	TRBV13	15	ASSLSPGLAGGETQY
TRBJ2-7	TRBV28	11	ASSSPFSYEQY
TRBJ1-1	TRBV29-1	10	SVSQGETEAF
TRBJ1-3	TRBV27	15	ASSLRTPARGGNTIY
TRBJ2-1	TRBV11-1	13	ASRLAGGSYNEQF
TRBJ2-7	TRBV27	15	ASSFFWPTGRSYEQY
TRBJ1-4	TRBV7-2	13	ASSLVAGEGEKLF
TRBJ2-7	TRBV5-1	13	ASSLTSGREYEQY
TRBJ2-3	TRBV30	10	AWRQTADTQY
TRBJ2-5	TRBV5-6	12	ASSLAGPGRTQY
TRBJ2-7	TRBV6-1	11	ASSEAGDGEQY
TRBJ2-3	TRBV7-6	13	ASSKRGGWEDTQY
TRBJ2-7	TRBV18	13	ASSPNGAGSYEQY
TRBJ2-6	TRBV6-1	16	ASSGRDRGFSGANVLT
TRBJ2-7	TRBV5-1	12	ASSTGQDYYEQY
TRBJ2-2	TRBV19	12	ASTGQGTTGELF
TRBJ2-5	TRBV7-2	13	ASSLVGGGEETQY
TRBJ1-2	TRBV28	11	ASLPGTNYGYT
TRBJ2-2	TRBV7-9	16	ASSGKTSGGLNTGELF
TRBJ1-6	TRBV5-6	12	ASSLAGGKAPLH
TRBJ1-2	TRBV30	12	AWSAQTGNYGYT
TRBJ2-5	TRBV5-1	12	ASSLRLGRETQY
TRBJ2-3	TRBV7-9	12	ATGRGGDTDTQY
TRBJ1-2	TRBV30	13	AWTAGTGVVYGYT
TRBJ1-3	TRBV7-2	14	ASSPRRAGTGNTIY
TRBJ2-2	TRBV7-9	14	ASSPERSRGGGELF
TRBJ1-1	TRBV28	12	ASSQGGAGTEAF
TRBJ2-3	TRBV5-1	13	ASSNTGEVTDTQY
TRBJ2-3	TRBV5-1	14	ASSLGGSTFTDTQY
TRBJ2-3	TRBV6-5	13	ASSFTSGRLDTQY
TRBJ2-1	TRBV2	13	ASSEYEGGPFEQF
TRBJ2-3	TRBV30	14	AWSIPREGGADTQY
TRBJ2-4	TRBV19	16	ASSINRWREGAKNIQY
TRBJ2-1	TRBV27	17	ASSSRTSGRATSYNEQF
TRBJ2-7	TRBV18	13	ASSPYSEGRGEQY
TRBJ2-7	TRBV5-6	12	ASSLRGGPSEQY
TRBJ2-1	TRBV19	11	ASSMRLYNEQF
TRBJ2-2	TRBV5-5	13	ASSLVRGSTGELF
TRBJ2-7	TRBV5-5	13	ASSPFGQGWDEQY
TRBJ2-7	TRBV28	13	ASRSGTGGNYEQY
TRBJ1-5	TRBV7-8	13	ASSIDSYSNQPQH
TRBJ1-1	TRBV6-4	13	ASSDPTGLNTEAF
TRBJ2-7	TRBV4-3	10	ANPTGLYEQY
TRBJ2-3	TRBV6-1	16	ASSETGLAGGRTDTQY
TRBJ1-1	TRBV16	13	ASSQSTTGPPEAF